This is a list of T cell receptor beta chains from one sample in a study of cytomegalovirus exposure and HLA in healthy donors. TCRdb's copy holds only in-frame clones and misses some; the assay was immunoSEQ multiplex PCR. The table has around 160,000 clones, 75% to 90% seen once. The sequenced material came from PBMCs. Receptors were obtained from a man aged 18 to 30 in good health and CMV-seropositive. CDR3s include the opening cysteine and the closing phenylalanine or tryptophan. D genes are given only for firm matches. Not every row has a clone size; where given, it reads once, few, many or a size class.

>NA|TRBJ1-6|TRBV5-6|NA
CASSLNRQYNSPLHF
TGTGCCAGCAGCTTGAATCGTCAGTATAATTCACCCCTCCACTTT
>NA|TRBJ2-7|TRBV18|TRBD2
CASSPWMRAGGPWGEQYF
TGTGCCAGCTCACCCTGGATGCGAGCGGGGGGACCCTGGGGCGAGCAGTACTTC
>NA|TRBJ1-3|TRBV21-1|NA
CASSKISGVAGNTIYF
TGTGCCAGCAGCAAAATCTCCGGGGTTGCTGGAAACACCATATATTTT
>NA|TRBJ2-3|TRBV5-1|NA
CASSSTVPSTDTQYF
TGCGCCAGCAGCTCGACTGTTCCTAGCACAGATACGCAGTATTTT
>NA|TRBJ2-5|TRBV2|NA
CASSDEGMSQGTQYF
TGTGCCAGCAGTGATGAGGGAATGAGCCAAGGGACCCAGTACTTC
>NA|TRBJ2-7|TRBV11-1|NA
CASSLTPDYEQYF
TGTGCCAGCAGCTTGACACCAGACTACGAGCAGTACTTC
>NA|TRBJ1-5|TRBV27|NA
CASSSRQLPNQPQHF
TGTGCCAGCAGTTCACGACAGCTACCTAATCAGCCCCAGCATTTT
>NA|TRBJ1-5|TRBV5-5|TRBD1
CASSLGDRQGYQPQHF
TGTGCCAGCAGCTTGGGTGACCGACAGGGATATCAGCCCCAGCATTTT
>NA|TRBJ1-1|TRBV27|TRBD1
CASSPGQMNTEAFF
TGTGCCAGCAGTCCGGGACAGATGAACACTGAAGCTTTCTTT
>NA|TRBJ2-3|TRBV14|TRBD1
CASSRTGIRTDTQYF
TGTGCCAGCAGCCGGACAGGGATTAGGACAGATACGCAGTATTTT
>NA|TRBJ2-5|TRBV18|TRBD2
CASSPSSGGMKETQYF
TGTGCCAGCTCACCAAGTAGCGGGGGGATGAAAGAGACCCAGTACTTC
>NA|TRBJ1-3|TRBV30|NA
CAWSVLAGANNSGNTIYF
TGTGCCTGGAGTGTCTTGGCAGGGGCTAATAACTCTGGAAACACCATATATTTT
>NA|TRBJ1-5|TRBV19|NA
CASSIELGAGNQPQHF
TGTGCCAGTAGTATAGAGCTGGGGGCGGGCAATCAGCCCCAGCATTTT
>NA|TRBJ2-7|TRBV7-9|TRBD1
CASSVGPRTGRYEQYF
TGTGCCAGCAGCGTCGGCCCCCGGACAGGGAGGTACGAGCAGTACTTC
>NA|TRBJ1-5|TRBV5-1|NA
CASSPGTGNSNQPQHF
TGCGCCAGCAGCCCCGGGACTGGGAATAGCAATCAGCCCCAGCATTTT
>NA|TRBJ1-3|TRBV18|NA
CASSLGISSGNTIYF
TGTGCCAGCTCGCTCGGGATTTCCTCTGGAAACACCATATATTTT
>NA|TRBJ2-3|TRBV14|TRBD2
CASSQILRGVADTQYF
TGTGCCAGCAGCCAAATTTTGCGGGGGGTAGCAGATACGCAGTATTTT
>NA|TRBJ2-5|TRBV9|NA
CASSETPGGKETQYF
TGTGCCAGCAGCGAGACCCCAGGGGGGAAGGAGACCCAGTACTTC
>few|TRBJ2-3|TRBV6-4|NA
CASSDRVTDTQYF
TGTGCCAGCAGTGACCGCGTAACAGATACGCAGTATTTT
>NA|TRBJ1-2|TRBV9|NA
CASSVNPQGGPYYGYTF
TGTGCCAGCAGCGTAAACCCCCAGGGCGGACCATACTATGGCTACACCTTC